This T cell receptor (beta chain) stems from a study of CD8 T cells in ankylosing spondylitis. General study results and limits: What appeared characteristic of ankylosing spondylitis blood was a TCR beta motif of fewer than ten highly homologous variants. Reactive arthritis synovial fluid and blood previously showed some of these motif variants.

This clonotype was picked up a small number of times. As yet, its antigen is unknown. Making use of molecular barcodes, quantitative 5'-RACE generated TCR beta libraries. From the 5' RACE reads, TCRdb called clonotypes with MiXCR, one entry per CDR3 protein. This table holds 750,000 to 850,000 distinct CDR3 sequences, 12% found once. This CDR3 is built from 15 residues. The germline V gene has CDR1 MNHEY and CDR2 SVGAGI. V lost 0 bases to trimming and J lost 4 bases, with 12 bases between them. The source of this sequence is a male donor with ankylosing spondylitis. V gene TRBV6-5 combines with J gene TRBJ1-1, with D maybe TRBD1 (5 bases). The sequenced sample consisted of blood, either unsorted or a sorted T cell fraction (not recorded which). The chain's CDR3 is CASSYSPRAVTEAFF. CDR3 nucleotides: TGTGCCAGCAGTTACTCTCCCAGGGCGGTCACTGAAGCTTTCTTT.